This T cell receptor beta chain was recorded in a study of Ad26.COV2.S vaccination and SARS-CoV-2 variants. General study results and limits: The analyses of TCR breadth and depth may have understated the size of total T cell responses.

Generated by immunoSEQ multiplex PCR, the TCRdb table keeps only in-frame clones and is missing some. The data contain a few hundred thousand clones, over 75% of them singletons. As for this clone: Its antigen is unknown.

As to treatment: 15 to 20 received Ad26.COV2.S at low or high dose, single or two shots; roughly five received placebo; per-sample allocation not given. Samples came from day 63 after the first vaccine or placebo injection. Expression of Wuhan-strain SARS-CoV-2 spike came from the Ad26 vector that formed the vaccine. This receptor was taken from a person aged 18-65 years who received the Ad26.COV2.S COVID-19 vaccine or a placebo. Sequencing was performed on peripheral blood, taken in a trial of Ad26.COV2.S vaccine versus placebo.

CDR3 sequence (DNA): TGTGCCTGGAGTGTACAGATGAATGAAAAACTGTTTTTT. Protein: CAWSVQMNEKLFF. The chain employs TRBV30 and TRBJ1-4, with D uncertain. CDR1 and CDR2 (germline): GTSNPN, SVGIG (reference sequence). This CDR3 has 13 residues. The V gene lost 0 bases and the J gene lost 5 bases, with 7 bases spanning the gap.